This T cell receptor beta chain comes out of a study of cytomegalovirus exposure and HLA in healthy donors. Turning to the study itself: Unique TCR beta sequences numbering some 120 million came from 190 million or so T cells in an earlier analysis. Study conclusions and caveats: Accurate prediction of most subjects' HLA-A and HLA-B alleles from TCR beta sequences was reported.

Points on this clone: The antigen remains undetermined.

PCR involved 60 Vbeta and 13 Jbeta primers. In the original processing: Among the unique TCR beta chains that a later analysis counted, about 79 million in all, roughly 9.9 million were shared. Sequenced by immunoSEQ multiplex PCR; TCRdb stores in-frame clones only, minus some. D and trimming were read from the DNA, whereas the V and J calls and clone size are those reported in that table. Of around 220,000 clones in the sample, about 75% were seen once. Sequenced sample: PBMCs. This TCR derives from a woman aged 25 to 39 in good health and CMV-seronegative.

CDR3 DNA sequence: TGTGCCAGCAGGTCCTATCAGGCCCCCTATGGCTACACCTTC. This encodes CASRSYQAPYGYTF. The chain combines TRBV6-1 with TRBJ1-2; D unclear. Trimming removed 6 bases at V and 4 bases at J, with 15 bases between. Germline V CDR1 and CDR2: MNHNS, SASEGT. This CDR3 is built from 14 residues.